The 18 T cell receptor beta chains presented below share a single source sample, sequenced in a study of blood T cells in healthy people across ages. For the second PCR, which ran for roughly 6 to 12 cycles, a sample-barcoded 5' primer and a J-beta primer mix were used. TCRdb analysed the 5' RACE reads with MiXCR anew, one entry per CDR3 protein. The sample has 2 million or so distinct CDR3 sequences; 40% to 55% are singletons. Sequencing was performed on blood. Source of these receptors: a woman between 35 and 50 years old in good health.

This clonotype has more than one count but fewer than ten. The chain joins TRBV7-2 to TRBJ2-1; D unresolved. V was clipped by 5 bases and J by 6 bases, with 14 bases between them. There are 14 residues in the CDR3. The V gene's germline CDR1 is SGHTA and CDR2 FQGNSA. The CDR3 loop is CASSTEPRANEQFF. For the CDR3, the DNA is TGTGCCAGCAGCACCGAACCACGCGCCAATGAGCAGTTCTTC.

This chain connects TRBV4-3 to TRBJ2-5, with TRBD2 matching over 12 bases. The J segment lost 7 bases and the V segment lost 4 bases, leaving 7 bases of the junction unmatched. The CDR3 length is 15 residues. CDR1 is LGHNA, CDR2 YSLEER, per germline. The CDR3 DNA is TGCGCCAGCAGCCCAAGACTAGCGGGGGCAGGGACCCAGTACTTC. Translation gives CASSPRLAGAGTQYF.

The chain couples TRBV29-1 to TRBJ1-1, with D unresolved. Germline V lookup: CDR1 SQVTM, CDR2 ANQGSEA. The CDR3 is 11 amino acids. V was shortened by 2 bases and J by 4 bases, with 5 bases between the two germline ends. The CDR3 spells CSVEWGTEAFF. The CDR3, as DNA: TGCAGCGTTGAATGGGGCACTGAAGCTTTCTTT.

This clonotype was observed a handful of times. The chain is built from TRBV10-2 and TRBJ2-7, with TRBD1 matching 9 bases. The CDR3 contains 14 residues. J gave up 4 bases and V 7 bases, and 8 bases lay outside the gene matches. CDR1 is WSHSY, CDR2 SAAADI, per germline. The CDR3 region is CASTGTGNGYEQYF. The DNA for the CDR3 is TGCGCCAGCACCGGGACAGGGAATGGGTACGAGCAGTACTTC.

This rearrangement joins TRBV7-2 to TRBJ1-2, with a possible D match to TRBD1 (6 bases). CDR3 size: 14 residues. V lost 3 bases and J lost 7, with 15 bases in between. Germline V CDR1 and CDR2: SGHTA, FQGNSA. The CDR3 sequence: CASSFRDTLGGYTF. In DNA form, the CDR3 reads TGTGCCAGCAGCTTTAGGGACACTCTCGGTGGCTACACCTTC.

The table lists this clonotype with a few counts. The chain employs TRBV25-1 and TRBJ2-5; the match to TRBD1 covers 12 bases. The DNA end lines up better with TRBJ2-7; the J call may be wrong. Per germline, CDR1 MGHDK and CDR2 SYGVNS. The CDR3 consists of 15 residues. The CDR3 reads CASSPSGTGGHEQYF. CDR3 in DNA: TGTGCCAGCAGCCCTTCCGGGACAGGGGGCCACGAGCAGTACTTC.

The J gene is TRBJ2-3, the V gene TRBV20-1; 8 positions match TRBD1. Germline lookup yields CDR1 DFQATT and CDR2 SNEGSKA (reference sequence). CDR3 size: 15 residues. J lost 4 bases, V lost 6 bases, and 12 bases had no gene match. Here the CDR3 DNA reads TGCAGTGCAAATACCGGGACAGGCTGGGCAGATACGCAGTATTTT. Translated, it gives CSANTGTGWADTQYF.

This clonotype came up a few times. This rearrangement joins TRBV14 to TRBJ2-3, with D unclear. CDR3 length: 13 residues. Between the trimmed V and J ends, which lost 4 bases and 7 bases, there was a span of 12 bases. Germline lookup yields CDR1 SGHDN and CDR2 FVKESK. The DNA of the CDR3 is TGTGCCAGCAGCCCTCATGATGTGTATACGCAGTATTTT. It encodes CASSPHDVYTQYF.

The CDR3 coding sequence is TGCAGTGCTAGTAGGGCAGGGGCGTCCTTCAATCAGCCCCAGCATTTT. As protein: CSASRAGASFNQPQHF. This chain uses TRBV20-1 with TRBJ1-5; possibly TRBD1 for D (6 bases). V was trimmed by 3 bases and J by 3 bases, leaving 18 bases between them. This CDR3 comprises 16 residues. Germline values: CDR1 DFQATT, CDR2 SNEGSKA (reference sequence).

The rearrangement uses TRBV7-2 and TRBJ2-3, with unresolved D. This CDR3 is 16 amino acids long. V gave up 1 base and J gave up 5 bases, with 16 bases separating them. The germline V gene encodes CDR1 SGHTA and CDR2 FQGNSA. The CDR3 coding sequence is TGTGCCAGCAGCTTAGGAGTATTTAGCTCTCAAGATACGCAGTATTTT. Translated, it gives CASSLGVFSSQDTQYF.

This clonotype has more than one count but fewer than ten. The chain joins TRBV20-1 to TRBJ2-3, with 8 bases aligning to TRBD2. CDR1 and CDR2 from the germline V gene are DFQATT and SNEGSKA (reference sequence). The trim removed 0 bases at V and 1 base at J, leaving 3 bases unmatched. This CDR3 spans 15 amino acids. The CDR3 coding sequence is TGCAGTGCTAGAGATGCAGCGGGGGGCACAGATACGCAGTATTTT. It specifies CSARDAAGGTDTQYF.

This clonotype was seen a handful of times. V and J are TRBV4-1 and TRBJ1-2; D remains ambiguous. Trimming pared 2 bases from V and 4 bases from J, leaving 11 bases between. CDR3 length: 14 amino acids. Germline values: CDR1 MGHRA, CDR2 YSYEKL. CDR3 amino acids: CASSQWWWAYGYTF. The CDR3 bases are TGCGCCAGCAGCCAATGGTGGTGGGCCTATGGCTACACCTTC.

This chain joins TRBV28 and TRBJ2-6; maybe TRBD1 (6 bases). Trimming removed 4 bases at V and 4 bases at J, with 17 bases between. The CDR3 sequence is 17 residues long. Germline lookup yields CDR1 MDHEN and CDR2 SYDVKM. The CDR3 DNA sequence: TGTGCCAGCAGTTCTCCAGGGGCGAAAGGGGGGGCCAACGTCCTGACTTTC. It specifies CASSSPGAKGGANVLTF. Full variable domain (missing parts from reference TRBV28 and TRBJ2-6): DVKVTQSSRYLVKRTGEKVFLECVQDMDHENMFWYRQDPGLGLRLIYFSYDVKMKEKGDIPEGYSVSREKKERFSLILESASTNQTSMYLCASSSPGAKGGANVLTFGAGSRLTVL.

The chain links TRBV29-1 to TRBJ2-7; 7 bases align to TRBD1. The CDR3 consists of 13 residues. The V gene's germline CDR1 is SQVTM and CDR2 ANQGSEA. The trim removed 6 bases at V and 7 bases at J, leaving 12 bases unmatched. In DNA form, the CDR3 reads TGCAGCGTAGGACAGGTCCGCACGGGGGAGCAGTACTTC. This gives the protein CSVGQVRTGEQYF.

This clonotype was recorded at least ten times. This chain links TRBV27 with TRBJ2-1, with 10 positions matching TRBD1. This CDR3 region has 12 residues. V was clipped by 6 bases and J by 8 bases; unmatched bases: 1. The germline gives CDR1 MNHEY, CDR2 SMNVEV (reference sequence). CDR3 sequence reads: CASRTGGDEQFF. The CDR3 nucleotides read TGTGCCAGCAGGACAGGGGGCGATGAGCAGTTCTTC.

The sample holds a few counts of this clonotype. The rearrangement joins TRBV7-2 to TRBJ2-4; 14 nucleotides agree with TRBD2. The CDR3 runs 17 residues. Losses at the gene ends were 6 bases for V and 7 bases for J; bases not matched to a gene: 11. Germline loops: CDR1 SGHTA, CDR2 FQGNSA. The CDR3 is CASSSMTSGGAVNIQYF. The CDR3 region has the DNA TGTGCCAGCAGTTCGATGACTAGCGGGGGGGCCGTTAACATTCAGTACTTC.

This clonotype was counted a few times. CDR3 loop: CASTWDYSVQYF. CDR3 sequence (DNA): TGTGCCAGCACATGGGACTATAGTGTTCAGTACTTC. The chain joins TRBV6-1 to TRBJ2-7; 7 nucleotides align to TRBD2. The ends lost 7 bases at V and 10 bases at J; junction bases unmatched: 10. The CDR3 has 12 amino acids. CDR1 and CDR2 from the germline V gene are MNHNS and SASEGT.

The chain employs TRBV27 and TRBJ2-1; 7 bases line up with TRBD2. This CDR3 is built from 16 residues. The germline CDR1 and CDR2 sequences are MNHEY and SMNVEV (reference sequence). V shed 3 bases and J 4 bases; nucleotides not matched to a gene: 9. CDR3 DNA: TGTGCCAGCAGTTTTATTGCCAGCGGGGTTTACAATGAGCAGTTCTTC. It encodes CASSFIASGVYNEQFF.